This T cell receptor (beta chain) derives from a study of T cell responses to AZD1222 COVID-19 vaccine. Study-wide results and limits: Spike-specific TCR breadth and depth rose after two AZD1222 doses. Most donors were white British and more were female, and clonal diversity was possibly underestimated. Baseline serostatus was positive in only six AZD1222 recipients.

Profiling relied on immunoSEQ multiplex PCR, and the TCRdb table lists in-frame clones only, not all of them. Seen here are 150,000 to 200,000 clones, 85% to 95% observed once, and the top ten hold over 0.7%. The germline gives CDR1 MGHRA, CDR2 YSYEKL. The CDR3 is 18 amino acids. V lost 0 bases to trimming and J lost 4 bases, with 19 bases between them. In the case of this clone: Its cognate antigen is unknown.

The V call is TRBV4-1, the J call TRBJ1-3; D might be TRBD1 (6 bases). The source was peripheral blood, collected on day 0 of AZD1222 vaccination. This TCR was sampled from an adult in good health. The DNA of the CDR3 is TGCGCCAGCAGCCAAGAAGGCAGGTGGGACATGCTCGGAAACACCATATATTTT. This codes for CASSQEGRWDMLGNTIYF.